This T cell receptor (beta chain) was sequenced for a study of T-cell reconstitution after alpha-beta-depleted transplantation in children. Trimming removed 6 bases from V and 7 bases from J, with 10 bases in between. Germline values: CDR1 MNHEY, CDR2 SVGEGT. The CDR3 loop spans 12 amino acids. The library targeted TCRbeta and was prepared with unique molecular identifiers. TCRdb fed the PCR reads into MiXCR, producing one record per CDR3 protein. The table has 200,000 to 250,000 distinct CDR3 sequences, about 9.5% seen once. The chain links TRBV6-2 or TRBV6-3 to TRBJ2-1, with TRBD2 as a possible D gene (5 bases). The material was PBMCs from the stem cell graft donor, obtained from the stem cell graft. The receptor was isolated from a human donor who donated a stem cell graft to a child with acute lymphoblastic leukemia. CDR3 sequence: CASRLRTNEQFF. CDR3 in DNA: TGTGCCAGCAGATTACGGACTAATGAGCAGTTCTTC.